This TCR beta chain was captured by sequencing in a study of T cell repertoires in cytomegalovirus infection. As for the study in general: From public TCR beta signatures came an indication of both CMV infection and matching HLA type.

This clonotype was seen repeatedly, ten times or more. CDR1 and CDR2 (germline): SGHTA, FQGNSA. The V segment lost 1 base and the J segment 4 bases; nucleotides outside the gene matches: 3. The CDR3 runs 15 residues. TCRdb re-called the reads through MiXCR, storing one row per CDR3 protein. The sample includes fewer than 350,000 distinct CDR3 sequences, around 9.5% seen only once; the top ten take approximately 4.7%. Source material: PBMCs. The chain joins TRBV7-2 to TRBJ2-1; 8 nucleotides align to TRBD2. The origin of this receptor is a human donor in good health (CMV status not recorded). Some clones in this sample may be carry-over from other donors' samples. The CDR3 protein is CASSLETSGYNEQFF. The CDR3 DNA sequence: TGTGCCAGCAGCTTAGAAACTAGCGGATACAATGAGCAGTTCTTC.